The present T cell receptor (beta chain) was sequenced within a study of Graves' ophthalmopathy and Graves' hyperthyroidism. Study findings and constraints: The model reached 70.59% sensitivity and approximately 72% specificity for predicting ophthalmopathy progression. Most thyroid clonotypes with frequency above 0.001 were detected in blood too.

Germline CDR1 and CDR2: MNHEY and SMNVEV (reference sequence). The CDR3 runs to 16 residues. V shed 3 bases and J shed 2 bases, with 13 bases lying between them. Pregnancy or lactation, uncontrolled infections and other autoimmune diseases were grounds for excluding patients. Patients were diagnosed from clinical symptoms, serum thyroxine, TRAb, thyroid ultrasound and orbital computed tomography. As the template, RNA transcripts were used to amplify TCR beta CDR3 regions. Second-round multiplex PCR came after first-round RT-PCR with HTBI primers. TCRdb processed the multiplex PCR reads anew with MiXCR; each CDR3 protein has one entry. The table shows 300,000 to 400,000 distinct CDR3 sequences, with 15% to 20% occurring only once. About this clonotype: The antigen is not known.

The sequence came from an adult woman with stable Graves' hyperthyroidism. Sequencing input: peripheral blood. The chain couples TRBV27 to TRBJ2-2; D is unresolved. CDR3 coding DNA: TGTGCCAGCAGTTTTTCCGGCATCGCCAACACCGGGGAGCTGTTTTTT. This gives the protein CASSFSGIANTGELFF.